This TCR beta chain was documented in a study of blood T cells in healthy people across ages. Study outcomes and limitations: As age increased, TCR beta diversity per million T cells fell in a roughly linear fashion. It was the long-lived donors that had more naive CD4+ cells and higher diversity than aged donors.

The second PCR ran about 6 to 12 cycles with a sample-barcoded 5' primer and J-beta primers. Using its own MiXCR run on the 5' RACE reads, TCRdb lists one record per CDR3 protein. The profile shows about 1,400,000 distinct CDR3 sequences, 59% of them singletons. In its sample, this clonotype was seen a few times. Its antigen is as yet unknown. Germline-derived CDR1 and CDR2 are DFQATT and SNEGSKA (reference sequence). The CDR3 is 14 residues long. V was clipped by 3 bases and J by 4 bases, with 15 bases between them. The receptor comes from a man between 18 and 35 years old in good health. What was sequenced was blood. The V call is TRBV20-1, the J call TRBJ2-5; D is perhaps TRBD2 (7 bases). The CDR3 coding sequence is TGCAGTGCTAGGGGCGGGGGCTTTGGAGAGACCCAGTACTTC. Translating gives CSARGGGFGETQYF.